Listed below are T cell receptor beta chains from one sample, sequenced in a study of long-term antiretroviral therapy in people with HIV. Clones were sequenced by immunoSEQ multiplex PCR, and TCRdb holds only the in-frame ones, with some missing. The table lists approximately 29,000 clones, around 90% of them singletons. The sequences come from unsorted PBMCs, collected 1.1 years after starting antiretroviral therapy. These receptors originate from a young man with HIV. Each CDR3 is given with its conserved first and last residue. Each record gives: J gene, V gene, CDR3 protein.

J gene: TRBJ2-2; V gene: TRBV5-1; CDR3 protein: CASSVGRVDTGELFF
J gene: TRBJ2-1; V gene: TRBV27; CDR3 protein: CASTPDRETYNEQFF
J gene: TRBJ2-2; V gene: TRBV19; CDR3 protein: CASSVTGGDTGELFF
J gene: TRBJ2-2; V gene: TRBV2; CDR3 protein: CASSEGGRSPRRGELFF
J gene: TRBJ1-5; V gene: TRBV28; CDR3 protein: CASLHPNSNQPQHF
J gene: TRBJ2-3; V gene: TRBV27; CDR3 protein: CASSFLAGVTDTQYF
J gene: TRBJ2-1; V gene: TRBV29-1; CDR3 protein: CSVQVPEQFF
J gene: TRBJ1-2; V gene: TRBV14; CDR3 protein: CASSLPGREGVNYGYTF
J gene: TRBJ2-2; V gene: TRBV4-3; CDR3 protein: CASSQESRWGELFF
J gene: TRBJ1-5; V gene: TRBV15; CDR3 protein: CATSRDRVRGSQPQHF
J gene: TRBJ2-1; V gene: TRBV5-1; CDR3 protein: CASSQRYNEQFF
J gene: TRBJ2-5; V gene: TRBV7-9; CDR3 protein: CASSQSRRETQYF
J gene: TRBJ2-1; V gene: TRBV4-3; CDR3 protein: CASRPTSGRAPNEQFF
J gene: TRBJ2-2; V gene: TRBV5-4; CDR3 protein: CASSLIRGGNTGELFF
J gene: TRBJ2-1; V gene: TRBV9; CDR3 protein: CASSPQTTGYNEQFF
J gene: TRBJ2-3; V gene: TRBV6-1; CDR3 protein: CASSEVTGSTDTQYF
J gene: TRBJ1-1; V gene: TRBV13; CDR3 protein: CASSLGRGTEAFF
J gene: TRBJ2-1; V gene: TRBV9; CDR3 protein: CASSVVGTRSYNEQFF
J gene: TRBJ2-2; V gene: TRBV7-6; CDR3 protein: CASSLGETGELFF
J gene: TRBJ2-2; V gene: TRBV6-1; CDR3 protein: CASSGLLGLAGELFF
J gene: TRBJ1-2; V gene: TRBV28; CDR3 protein: CASSFGGTSNYGYTF
J gene: TRBJ1-1; V gene: TRBV7-8; CDR3 protein: CASSHNRRRYNTEAFF
J gene: TRBJ2-7; V gene: TRBV19; CDR3 protein: CASSIREGGFDEQYF
J gene: TRBJ1-1; V gene: TRBV13; CDR3 protein: CASSPPGGGVVNTEAFF
J gene: TRBJ2-1; V gene: TRBV6-5; CDR3 protein: CASGRGTNTKQFF
J gene: TRBJ2-1; V gene: TRBV5-1; CDR3 protein: CASSPGITYNEQFF
J gene: TRBJ1-1; V gene: TRBV7-8; CDR3 protein: CASSLAGGAGSTEAFF
J gene: TRBJ2-5; V gene: TRBV7-9; CDR3 protein: CASSQGNKNQETQYF
J gene: TRBJ2-1; V gene: TRBV5-8; CDR3 protein: CASSLLRGARYNEQFF
J gene: TRBJ1-4; V gene: TRBV28; CDR3 protein: CASRSFDRGGGLNEKLFF
J gene: TRBJ2-1; V gene: TRBV7-3; CDR3 protein: CASSLERDNEQFF
J gene: TRBJ2-7; V gene: TRBV6-5; CDR3 protein: CASSYPGLGDHEQYF
J gene: TRBJ2-6; V gene: TRBV7-9; CDR3 protein: CASSLLGGGTGANVLTF
J gene: TRBJ1-4; V gene: TRBV4-3; CDR3 protein: CASSQGQGHSEKLFF
J gene: TRBJ2-7; V gene: TRBV5-1; CDR3 protein: CASSRTSSYEQYF
J gene: TRBJ2-7; V gene: TRBV19; CDR3 protein: CASSQAGVVSYEQYF
J gene: TRBJ2-2; V gene: TRBV4-2; CDR3 protein: CASSQPRTGANTGELFF
J gene: TRBJ2-7; V gene: TRBV18; CDR3 protein: CASSPPGVGGSYEQYF
J gene: TRBJ2-2; V gene: TRBV10-3; CDR3 protein: CAISEWVAGRPTANTGELFF
J gene: TRBJ2-5; V gene: TRBV5-3; CDR3 protein: CARSLISLVLKTQYF
J gene: TRBJ1-1; V gene: TRBV11-2; CDR3 protein: CASSLGLYTEAFF
J gene: TRBJ2-6; V gene: TRBV4-3; CDR3 protein: CASSLSSSSGANVLTF
J gene: TRBJ2-7; V gene: TRBV7-6; CDR3 protein: CASSRGTQDYEQYF
J gene: TRBJ2-7; V gene: TRBV5-3; CDR3 protein: CARSLVIMREGPQDEQYF
J gene: TRBJ1-1; V gene: TRBV30; CDR3 protein: CAWSTGGAEAFF
J gene: TRBJ2-5; V gene: TRBV7-9; CDR3 protein: CASSLYRVRKETQYF
J gene: TRBJ2-5; V gene: TRBV9; CDR3 protein: CASSVEGTWYQETQYF
J gene: TRBJ2-5; V gene: TRBV9; CDR3 protein: CASSVGGLAGGWGETQYF
J gene: TRBJ1-5; V gene: TRBV10-3; CDR3 protein: CAISERQGAQPQHF
J gene: TRBJ1-2; V gene: TRBV27; CDR3 protein: CASSLSYRGLDGYTF